The TCR beta chain under discussion was sequenced for a study of cytomegalovirus exposure and HLA in healthy donors. Here immunoSEQ multiplex PCR was the method, and the copy in TCRdb shows in-frame clones only, minus some. The table shows 80,000 or so clones, with roughly 96% occurring only once. Study-wide results and caveats: The study put around 180 TCR beta chains on its list as cytomegalovirus-associated. In the roughly 120 validation repertoires, a later analysis found that first-cohort TCR clusters tended to co-occur. There were some public TCRs occurring in many donors, but most TCR sequences were rare. With high specificity and sensitivity, the classifier reportedly diagnosed cytomegalovirus status.

On this clone: What it binds is unknown.

The ends were cut back, 4 bases at V and 0 bases at J, with 9 bases in the middle. CDR1 is SGHNT, CDR2 YYREEE, per germline (reference sequence). The CDR3 has 14 residues. The TCR comes from a woman aged 18-29 years in good health and CMV-seronegative. Material: PBMCs. The gene calls are TRBV5-4 and TRBJ2-3; D ambiguous. The CDR3 nucleotides read TGTGCCAGCAGCCATAGCCTAAGCACAGATACGCAGTATTTT. Its translation is CASSHSLSTDTQYF.